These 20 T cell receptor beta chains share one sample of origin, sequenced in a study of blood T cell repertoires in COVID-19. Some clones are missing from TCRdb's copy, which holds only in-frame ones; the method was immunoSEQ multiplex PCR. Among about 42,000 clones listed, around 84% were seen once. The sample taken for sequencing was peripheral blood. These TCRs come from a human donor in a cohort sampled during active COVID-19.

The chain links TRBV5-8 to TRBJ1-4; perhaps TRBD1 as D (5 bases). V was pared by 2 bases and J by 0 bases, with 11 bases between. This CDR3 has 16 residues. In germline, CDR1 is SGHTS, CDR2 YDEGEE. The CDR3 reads CASSFGGSATNEKLFF. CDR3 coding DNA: TGTGCCAGCAGCTTCGGGGGGAGTGCAACTAATGAAAAACTGTTTTTT.

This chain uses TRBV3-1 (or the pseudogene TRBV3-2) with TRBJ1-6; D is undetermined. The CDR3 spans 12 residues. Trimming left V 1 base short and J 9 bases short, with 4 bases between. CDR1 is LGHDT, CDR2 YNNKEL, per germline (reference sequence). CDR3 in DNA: TGTGCCAGCAGCCAAGTAGTTTCACCCCTCCACTTT. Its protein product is CASSQVVSPLHF.

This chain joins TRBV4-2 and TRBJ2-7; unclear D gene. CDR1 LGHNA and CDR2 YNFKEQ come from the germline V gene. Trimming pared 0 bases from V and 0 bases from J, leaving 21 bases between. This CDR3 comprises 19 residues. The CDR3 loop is CASSQDFRGGRLSSYEQYF. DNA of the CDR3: TGTGCCAGCAGCCAAGATTTCCGTGGCGGAAGACTCAGCTCCTACGAGCAGTACTTC.

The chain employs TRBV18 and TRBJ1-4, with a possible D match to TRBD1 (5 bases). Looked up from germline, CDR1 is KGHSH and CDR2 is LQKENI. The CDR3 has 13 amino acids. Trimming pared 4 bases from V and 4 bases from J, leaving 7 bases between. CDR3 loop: CASSRQINEKLFF. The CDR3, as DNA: TGTGCCAGCTCACGACAGATTAATGAAAAACTGTTTTTT.

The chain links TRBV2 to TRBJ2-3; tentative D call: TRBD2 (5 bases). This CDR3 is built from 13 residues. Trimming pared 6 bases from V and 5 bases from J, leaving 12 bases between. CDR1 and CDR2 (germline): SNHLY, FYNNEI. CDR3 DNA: TGTGCCAGCAGCGTACTAGTTAGAGATACGCAGTATTTT. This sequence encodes CASSVLVRDTQYF. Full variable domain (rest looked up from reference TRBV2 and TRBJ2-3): EPEVTQTPSHQVTQMGQEVILRCVPISNHLYFYWYRQILGQKVEFLVSFYNNEISEKSEIFDDQFSVERPDGSNFTLKIRSTKLEDSAMYFCASSVLVRDTQYFGPGTRLTVL.

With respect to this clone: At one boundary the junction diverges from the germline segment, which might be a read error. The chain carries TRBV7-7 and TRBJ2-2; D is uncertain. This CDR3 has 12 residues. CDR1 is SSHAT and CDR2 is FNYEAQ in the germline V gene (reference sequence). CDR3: CASSLLTGELFF. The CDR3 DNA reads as TGTGCTAGCAGCTTACTCACCGGGGAGCTGTTTTTT.

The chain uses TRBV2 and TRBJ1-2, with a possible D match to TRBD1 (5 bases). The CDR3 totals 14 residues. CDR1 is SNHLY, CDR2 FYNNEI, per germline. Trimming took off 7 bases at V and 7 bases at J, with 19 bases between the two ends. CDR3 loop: CASKPGGAFGGYTF. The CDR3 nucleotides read TGTGCCAGCAAGCCAGGAGGGGCGTTTGGTGGCTACACCTTC.

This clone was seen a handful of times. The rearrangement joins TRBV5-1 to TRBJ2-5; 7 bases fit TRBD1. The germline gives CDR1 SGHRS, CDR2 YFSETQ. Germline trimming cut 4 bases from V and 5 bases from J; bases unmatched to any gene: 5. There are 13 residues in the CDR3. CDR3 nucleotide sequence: TGCGCCAGCAGCACGGGACAGCAGGAGACCCAGTACTTC. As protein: CASSTGQQETQYF. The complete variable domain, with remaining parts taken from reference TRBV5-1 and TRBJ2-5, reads KAGVTQTPRYLIKTRGQQVTLSCSPISGHRSVSWYQQTPGQGLQFLFEYFSETQRNKGNFPGRFSGRQFSNSRSEMNVSTLELGDSALYLCASSTGQQETQYFGPGTRLLVL.

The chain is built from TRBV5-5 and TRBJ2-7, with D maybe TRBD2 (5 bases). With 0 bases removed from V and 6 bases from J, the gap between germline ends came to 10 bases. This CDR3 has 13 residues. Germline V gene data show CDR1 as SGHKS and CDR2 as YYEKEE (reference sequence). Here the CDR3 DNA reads TGTGCCAGCAGCTTGGCCGGAGGATCCGAGCAGTACTTC. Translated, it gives CASSLAGGSEQYF.

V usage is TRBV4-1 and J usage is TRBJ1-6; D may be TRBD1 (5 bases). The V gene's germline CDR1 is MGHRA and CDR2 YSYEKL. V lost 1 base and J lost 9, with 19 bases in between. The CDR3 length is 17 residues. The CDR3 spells CASSQAAGLFLSSPLHF. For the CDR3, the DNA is TGCGCCAGCAGCCAAGCTGCAGGGCTTTTCCTCTCTTCACCCCTCCACTTT.

DNA of the CDR3: TGCGCCAGCAGCCTTCGGGAGGGGTCGAACTATGGCTACACCTTC. It yields the protein CASSLREGSNYGYTF. This chain joins TRBV5-1 and TRBJ1-2, with D perhaps matching TRBD1 (5 bases). The CDR3 runs 15 residues. Looked up from germline, CDR1 is SGHRS and CDR2 is YFSETQ. Trimming took 4 bases from V and 2 from J, leaving 15 bases between them.

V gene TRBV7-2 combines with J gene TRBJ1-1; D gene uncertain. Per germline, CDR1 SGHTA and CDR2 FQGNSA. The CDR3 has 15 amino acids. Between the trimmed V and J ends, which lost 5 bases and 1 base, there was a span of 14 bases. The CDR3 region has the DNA TGTGCCAGCAGCCCAATAGAGACGGGGAACACTGAAGCTTTCTTT. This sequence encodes CASSPIETGNTEAFF.

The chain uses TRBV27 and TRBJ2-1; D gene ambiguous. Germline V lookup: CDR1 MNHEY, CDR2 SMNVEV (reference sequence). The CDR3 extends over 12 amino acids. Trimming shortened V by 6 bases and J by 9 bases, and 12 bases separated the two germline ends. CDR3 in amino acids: CASRLGGAEQFF. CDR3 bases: TGTGCCAGCAGGCTTGGCGGTGCTGAGCAGTTCTTC.

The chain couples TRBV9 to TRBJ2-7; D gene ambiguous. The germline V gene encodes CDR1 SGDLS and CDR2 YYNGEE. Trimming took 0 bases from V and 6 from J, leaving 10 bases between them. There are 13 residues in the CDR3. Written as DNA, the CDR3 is TGTGCCAGCAGCGTAGGGCTTAGCAGCGAGCAGTACGTC. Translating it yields CASSVGLSSEQYV.

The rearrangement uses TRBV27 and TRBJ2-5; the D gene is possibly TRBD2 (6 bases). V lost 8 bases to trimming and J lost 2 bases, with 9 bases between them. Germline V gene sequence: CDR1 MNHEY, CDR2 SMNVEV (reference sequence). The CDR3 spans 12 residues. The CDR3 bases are TGTGCCAGCGGGCGGGAACAAGAGACCCAGTACTTC. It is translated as CASGREQETQYF.

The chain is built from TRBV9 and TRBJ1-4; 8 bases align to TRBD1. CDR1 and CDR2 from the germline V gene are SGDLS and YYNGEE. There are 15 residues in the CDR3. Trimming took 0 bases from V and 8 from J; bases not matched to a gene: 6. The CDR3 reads CASSVGGTGREKLFF. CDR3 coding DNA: TGTGCCAGCAGCGTAGGAGGGACAGGAAGGGAAAAACTGTTTTTT.

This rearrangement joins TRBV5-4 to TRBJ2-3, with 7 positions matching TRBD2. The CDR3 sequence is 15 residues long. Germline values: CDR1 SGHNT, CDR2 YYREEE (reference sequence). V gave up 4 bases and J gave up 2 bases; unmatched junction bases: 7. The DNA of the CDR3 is TGTGCCAGCAGCCTCGGGACTACCTACACAGATACGCAGTATTTT. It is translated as CASSLGTTYTDTQYF.

The chain's CDR3 is CASSSEQGANEKLFF. For the CDR3, the DNA is TGTGCCAGCAGCTCAGAACAGGGGGCTAATGAAAAACTGTTTTTT. The rearrangement joins TRBV5-6 to TRBJ1-4, with 8 bases that match TRBD1. Germline V CDR1 and CDR2: SGHDT, YYEEEE. With 3 bases clipped from V and 3 bases from J, the junction kept 4 bases outside the gene matches. The CDR3 has 15 amino acids.

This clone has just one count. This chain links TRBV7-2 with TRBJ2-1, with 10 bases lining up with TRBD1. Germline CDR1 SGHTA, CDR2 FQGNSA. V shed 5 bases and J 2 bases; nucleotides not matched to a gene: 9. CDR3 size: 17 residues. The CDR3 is CASSKRATGGPYNEQFF. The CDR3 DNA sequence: TGTGCCAGCAGCAAACGGGCGACAGGGGGCCCCTACAATGAGCAGTTCTTC.

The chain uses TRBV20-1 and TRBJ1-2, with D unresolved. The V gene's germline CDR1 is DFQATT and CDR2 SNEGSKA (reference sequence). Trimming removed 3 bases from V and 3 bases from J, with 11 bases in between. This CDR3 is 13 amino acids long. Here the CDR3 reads CSASRGPDYGYTF. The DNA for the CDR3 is TGCAGTGCTAGTCGGGGTCCCGACTATGGCTACACCTTC.